A selection of T cell receptor beta chains follows, all from one sample in a study of PD-1 blockade in classical Hodgkin lymphoma. Produced via immunoSEQ multiplex PCR; TCRdb's table is partial and in-frame only. The table includes about 40,000 clones, around 78% detected once. Sequencing was performed on peripheral blood mononuclear cells (PBMCs), taken at baseline. Receptors originate from a human donor with classical Hodgkin lymphoma. Each CDR3 is given with its conserved first and last residue. Fields, in order: D gene, V gene, clone size, J gene, CDR3 DNA, CDR3 protein. D genes are given only for firm matches. Size values are once, few and many counts, or a class for expanded clones, and some rows have none.

TRBD1	TRBV7-2	.	TRBJ1-1	TGTGCCAGCAGCCCGACAGGGGGCGGCACTGAAGCTTTCTTT	CASSPTGGGTEAFF
TRBD2	TRBV7-2	.	TRBJ2-5	TGTGCCAGCAGCTTTGGACTAGCGGGAGTTGGGACCCAGTACTTC	CASSFGLAGVGTQYF
TRBD2	TRBV19	once	TRBJ2-2	TGTGCCAGTAGCTACTTGGGCGGGGGGAACACCGGGGAGCTGTTTTTT	CASSYLGGGNTGELFF
.	TRBV6-1	few	TRBJ1-1	TGTGCCAGCAGGCCGACAGAGAACACTGAAGCTTTCTTT	CASRPTENTEAFF
.	TRBV7-8	.	TRBJ2-3	TGTGCCAGCAGCCGTAAACGGACAGCAGATACGCAGTATTTT	CASSRKRTADTQYF
TRBD1	TRBV19	.	TRBJ1-4	TGTGCCAGTAACGACAGGGGGGGAAATGAAAAACTGTTTTTT	CASNDRGGNEKLFF
.	TRBV7-2	.	TRBJ1-2	TGTGCCAGCGGCAGGGGCCTTAACTATGGCTACACCTTC	CASGRGLNYGYTF
.	TRBV7-2	.	TRBJ1-2	TGTGCCAGCAGCTACACAGGTGGGGAAGGCTACACCTTC	CASSYTGGEGYTF
.	TRBV2	.	TRBJ2-7	TGTGCCAGCAGTGATTCCCCAGGGCTCGAGCAGTACTTC	CASSDSPGLEQYF
.	TRBV5-4	many	TRBJ2-3	TGTGCCAGCAGCTTGGGGCCAGCTCAGGTCGGGGATACGCAGTATTTT	CASSLGPAQVGDTQYF
.	TRBV9	.	TRBJ1-3	TGTGCCAGCAGCGAAGGACAGATCTCTGGAAACACCATATATTTT	CASSEGQISGNTIYF
TRBD2	TRBV7-2	.	TRBJ2-5	TGTGCCAGCAGCTACACTAGCGGGAGTGGTAGGGAGACCCAGTACTTC	CASSYTSGSGRETQYF